This TCR beta chain was captured by sequencing in a study of neurological immune-mediated disorders. The healthy controls volunteered at a blood bank in Maryland, USA. This clonotype was recorded many times. Its antigen remains unknown. TCRdb reprocessed the 5' RACE reads via MiXCR and lists one record per CDR3 protein. This table has approximately 39,000 distinct CDR3 sequences, almost 7.5% appearing once. Findings and caveats of the study: TCR clonal expansion peaked in HTLV-1-associated myelopathy patients and was lowest in multiple sclerosis patients.

This clonotype was sampled from a man between 45 and 60 years old in good health. Material: CD4+ T cells from blood.

CDR3 DNA sequence: TGTGCCCATGGACAGGGGGCTTCGGCTTTCTTT. Translated, it gives CAHGQGASAFF. This sequence joins TRBV6-6 and TRBJ1-1; 11 bases are shared with TRBD1. The CDR3 extends over 11 amino acids. Trimming took 11 bases from V and 11 from J; bases not matched to a gene: 7. CDR1 is MNHNY, CDR2 SVGAGI, per germline (reference sequence).